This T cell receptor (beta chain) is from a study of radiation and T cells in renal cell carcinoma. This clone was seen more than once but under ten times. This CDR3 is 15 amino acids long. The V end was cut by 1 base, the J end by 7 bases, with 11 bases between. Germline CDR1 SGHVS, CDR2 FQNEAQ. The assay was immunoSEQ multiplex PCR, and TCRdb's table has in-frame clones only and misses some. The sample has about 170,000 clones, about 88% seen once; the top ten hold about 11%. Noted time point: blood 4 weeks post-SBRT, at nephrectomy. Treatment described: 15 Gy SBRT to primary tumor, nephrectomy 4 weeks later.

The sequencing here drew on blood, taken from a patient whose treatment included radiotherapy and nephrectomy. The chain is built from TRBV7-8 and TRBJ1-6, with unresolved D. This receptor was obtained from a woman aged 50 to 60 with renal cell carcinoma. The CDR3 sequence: CASSLVGNVNSPLHF. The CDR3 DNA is TGTGCCAGCAGCTTAGTGGGAAATGTGAATTCACCCCTCCACTTT. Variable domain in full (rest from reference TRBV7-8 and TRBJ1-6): GAGVSQSPRYKVAKRGQDVALRCDPISGHVSLFWYQQALGQGPEFLTYFQNEAQLDKSGLPSDRFFAERPEGSVSTLKIQRTQQEDSAVYLCASSLVGNVNSPLHFGNGTRLTVT.